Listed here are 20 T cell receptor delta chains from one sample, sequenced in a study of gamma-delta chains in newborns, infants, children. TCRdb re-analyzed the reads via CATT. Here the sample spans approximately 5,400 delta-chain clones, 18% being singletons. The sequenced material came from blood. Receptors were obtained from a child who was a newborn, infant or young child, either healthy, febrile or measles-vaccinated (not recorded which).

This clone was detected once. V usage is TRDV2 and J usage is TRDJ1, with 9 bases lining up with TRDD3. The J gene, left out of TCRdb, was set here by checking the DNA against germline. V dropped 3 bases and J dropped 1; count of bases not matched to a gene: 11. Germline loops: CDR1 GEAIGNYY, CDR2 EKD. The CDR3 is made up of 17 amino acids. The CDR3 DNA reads TGTGCCTGTGACGCTCCCTGGGGGATCCTAACCACCGATAAACTCATCTTT. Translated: CACDAPWGILTTDKLIF.

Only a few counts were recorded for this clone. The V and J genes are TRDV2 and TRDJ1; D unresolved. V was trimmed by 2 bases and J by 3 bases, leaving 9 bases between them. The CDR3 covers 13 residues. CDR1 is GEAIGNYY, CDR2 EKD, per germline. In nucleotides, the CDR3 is TGTGCCTGTGACAGGATGCGGGCCGATAAACTCATCTTT. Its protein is CACDRMRADKLIF.

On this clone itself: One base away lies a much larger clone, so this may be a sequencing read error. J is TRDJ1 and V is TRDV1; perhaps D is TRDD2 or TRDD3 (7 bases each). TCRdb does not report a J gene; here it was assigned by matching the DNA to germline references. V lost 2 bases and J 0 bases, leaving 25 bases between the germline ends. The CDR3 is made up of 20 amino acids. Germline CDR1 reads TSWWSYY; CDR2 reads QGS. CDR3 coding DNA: TGTGCTCTTGGGGAAACCTTCCTGCTTGGGGGACACCATGACACCGATAAACTCATCTTT. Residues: CALGETFLLGGHHDTDKLIF.

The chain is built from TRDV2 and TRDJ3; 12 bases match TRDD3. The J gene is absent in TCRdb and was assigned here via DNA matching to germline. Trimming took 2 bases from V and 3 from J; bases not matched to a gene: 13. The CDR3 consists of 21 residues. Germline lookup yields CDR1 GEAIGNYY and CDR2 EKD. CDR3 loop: CACDRLGDTPSQGWDTRQMFF. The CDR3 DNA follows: TGTGCCTGTGACAGGCTGGGGGATACGCCTAGCCAGGGCTGGGACACCCGACAGATGTTTTTC.

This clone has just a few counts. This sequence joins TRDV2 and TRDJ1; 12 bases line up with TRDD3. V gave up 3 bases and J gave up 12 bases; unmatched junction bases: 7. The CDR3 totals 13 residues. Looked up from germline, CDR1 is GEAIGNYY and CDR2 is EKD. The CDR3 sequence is CACDALLGDTVIF. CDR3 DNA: TGTGCCTGTGACGCTTTACTGGGGGATACAGTCATCTTT.

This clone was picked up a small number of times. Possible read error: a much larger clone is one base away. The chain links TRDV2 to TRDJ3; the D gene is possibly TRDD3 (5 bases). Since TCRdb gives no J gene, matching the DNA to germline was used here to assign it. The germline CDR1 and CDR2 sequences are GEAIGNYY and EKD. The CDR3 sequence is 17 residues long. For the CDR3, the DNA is TGTGCCTGTGACACCGAGGGGAGCTCCTGGGACACCCGAAAGATGTTTTTC. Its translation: CACDTEGSSWDTRKMFF.

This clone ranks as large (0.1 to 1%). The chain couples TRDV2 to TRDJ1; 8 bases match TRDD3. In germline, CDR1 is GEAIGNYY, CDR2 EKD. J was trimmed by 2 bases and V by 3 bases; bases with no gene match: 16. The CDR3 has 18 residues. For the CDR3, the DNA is TGTGCCTGTGACCCGATCCCACTTGAGGGATACGGGACCGATAAACTCATCTTT. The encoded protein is CACDPIPLEGYGTDKLIF.

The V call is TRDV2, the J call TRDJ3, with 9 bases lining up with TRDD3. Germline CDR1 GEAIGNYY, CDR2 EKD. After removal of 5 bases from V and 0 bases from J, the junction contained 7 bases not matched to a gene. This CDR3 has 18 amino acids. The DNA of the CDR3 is TGTGCCTGTGGCGTACTGGGGGAGAGCTCCTGGGACACCCGACAGATGTTTTTC. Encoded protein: CACGVLGESSWDTRQMFF.

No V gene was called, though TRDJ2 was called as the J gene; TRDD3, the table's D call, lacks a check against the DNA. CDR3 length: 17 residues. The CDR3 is CACDPVLWGPFTSQLFF. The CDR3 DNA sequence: TGTGCCTGTGACCCTGTACTGTGGGGTCCTTTTACATCACAACTCTTCTTT.

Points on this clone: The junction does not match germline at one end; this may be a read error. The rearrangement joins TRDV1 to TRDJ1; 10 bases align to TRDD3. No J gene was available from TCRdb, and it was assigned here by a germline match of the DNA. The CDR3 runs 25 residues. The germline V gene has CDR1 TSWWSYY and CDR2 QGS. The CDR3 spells CAIGDLPRGSGGYTSFPLYTDKLIF. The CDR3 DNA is TGTGCTATTGGGGACCTTCCGCGCGGTAGTGGGGGATACACTTCTTTCCCTTTATACACCGATAAACTCATCTTT.

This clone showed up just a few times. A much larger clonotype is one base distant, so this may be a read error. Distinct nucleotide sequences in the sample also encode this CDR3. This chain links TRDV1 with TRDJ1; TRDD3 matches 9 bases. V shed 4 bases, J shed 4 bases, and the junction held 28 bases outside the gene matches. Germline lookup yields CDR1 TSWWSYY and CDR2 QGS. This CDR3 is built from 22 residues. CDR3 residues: CALGGVPIFPPGILGEHDKLIF. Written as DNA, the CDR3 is TGTGCTCTTGGGGGCGTCCCGATCTTCCCGCCGGGTATACTGGGGGAGCACGATAAACTCATCTTT.

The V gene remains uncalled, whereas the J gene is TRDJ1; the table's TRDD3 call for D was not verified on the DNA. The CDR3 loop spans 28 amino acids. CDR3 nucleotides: TGTGCTCTTGGGGAGTCGCCTCCCTTCCTGTCCCTTGGGGGGCCTACTACTGTGGGATCCGGGGGGTCCGATAAACTCATCTTT. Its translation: CALGESPPFLSLGGPTTVGSGGSDKLIF.

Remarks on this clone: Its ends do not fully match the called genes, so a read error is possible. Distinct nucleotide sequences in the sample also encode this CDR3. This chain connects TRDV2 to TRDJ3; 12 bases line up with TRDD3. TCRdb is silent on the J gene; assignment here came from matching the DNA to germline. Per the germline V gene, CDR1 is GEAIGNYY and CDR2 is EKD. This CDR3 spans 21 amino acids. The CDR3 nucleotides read TGTGCCTGTGACACCGTACTGGGGGATACAGTTAGCTCCTGGGACACCCGAAAGATGTTTTTC. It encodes CACDTVLGDTVSSWDTRKMFF.

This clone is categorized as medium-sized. CDR3 protein: CACDGLGYTDKLIF. The CDR3 DNA reads TGTGCCTGTGATGGCCTGGGGTACACCGATAAACTCATCTTT. The chain employs TRDV2 and TRDJ1; tentatively, D is TRDD3 (6 bases). V lost 4 bases and J 0 bases, leaving 11 bases between the germline ends. The CDR3 has 14 amino acids. Germline CDR1 and CDR2: GEAIGNYY and EKD.

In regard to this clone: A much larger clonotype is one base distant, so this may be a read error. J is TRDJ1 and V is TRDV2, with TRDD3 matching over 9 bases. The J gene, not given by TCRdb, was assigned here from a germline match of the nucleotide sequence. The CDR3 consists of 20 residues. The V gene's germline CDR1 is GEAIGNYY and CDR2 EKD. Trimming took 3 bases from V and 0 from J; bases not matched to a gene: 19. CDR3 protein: CACDPLGRGIPPAYTDKLIF. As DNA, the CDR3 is TGTGCCTGTGACCCTTTGGGGCGGGGGATACCCCCTGCATACACCGATAAACTCATCTTT.

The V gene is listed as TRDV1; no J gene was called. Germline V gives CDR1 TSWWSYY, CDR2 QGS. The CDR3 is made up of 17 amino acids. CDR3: CALGCSFLRSGGISLIF. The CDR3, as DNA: TGTGCTCTTGGGTGTTCCTTCCTGCGGTCTGGGGGGATTAGTCTCATCTTT.

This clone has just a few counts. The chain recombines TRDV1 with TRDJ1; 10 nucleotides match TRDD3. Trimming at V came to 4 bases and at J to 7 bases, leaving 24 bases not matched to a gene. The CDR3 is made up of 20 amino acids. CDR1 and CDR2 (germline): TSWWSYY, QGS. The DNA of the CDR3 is TGTGCTCTTGGGGGACAAGAGGGCAACTGGGGGATCCCACCCCCAGGTAAACTCATCTTT. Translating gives CALGGQEGNWGIPPPGKLIF.

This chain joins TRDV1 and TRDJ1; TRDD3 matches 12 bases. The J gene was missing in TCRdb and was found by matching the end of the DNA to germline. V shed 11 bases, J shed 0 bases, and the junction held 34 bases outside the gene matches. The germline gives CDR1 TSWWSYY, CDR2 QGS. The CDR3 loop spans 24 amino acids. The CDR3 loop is CASGTYTSSTPYWGIQDDTDKLIF. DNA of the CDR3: TGTGCTAGTGGGACCTACACTTCCTCCACACCGTACTGGGGGATACAAGATGACACCGATAAACTCATCTTT.

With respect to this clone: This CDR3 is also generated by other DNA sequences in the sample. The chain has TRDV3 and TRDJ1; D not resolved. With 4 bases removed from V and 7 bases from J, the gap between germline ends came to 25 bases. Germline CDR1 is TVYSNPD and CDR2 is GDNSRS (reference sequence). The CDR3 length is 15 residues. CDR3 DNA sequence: TGTGCCTCCCCCGCGCGGACAAACCCCGGCCTTAAACTCATCTTT. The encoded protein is CASPARTNPGLKLIF.

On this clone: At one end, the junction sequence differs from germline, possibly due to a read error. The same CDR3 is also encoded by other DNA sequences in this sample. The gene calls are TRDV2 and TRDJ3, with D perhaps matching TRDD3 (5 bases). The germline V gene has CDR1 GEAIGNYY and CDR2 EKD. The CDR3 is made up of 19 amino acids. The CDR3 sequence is CACDTVRGPGSWDTRQMFF. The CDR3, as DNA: TGTGCCTGTGACACCGTACGGGGACCGGGCTCCTGGGACACCCGACAGATGTTTTTT.